This T cell receptor (beta chain) was recorded in a study of CD8 T cells in ankylosing spondylitis. Remarks on this clonotype: Its antigen is not identified.

The germline V gene encodes CDR1 SGHVS and CDR2 FNYEAQ. Between the trimmed V and J ends, which lost 8 bases and 4 bases, there was a span of 15 bases. This CDR3 region has 14 residues. Broader study findings: About 8 highly homologous variants made up a TCR beta motif, and this motif appeared characteristic of ankylosing spondylitis blood. Significant enrichment of disease-linked clones was reportedly seen in matched ankylosing spondylitis synovial fluid.

Molecular-barcoded quantitative 5'-RACE produced these TCR beta libraries. MiXCR, run by TCRdb on the 5' RACE reads, gives a single entry per CDR3 protein. The profile covers about 180,000 distinct CDR3 sequences, with around 9.6% appearing a single time and about 14% taken by the ten largest. Sequencing was done on a sample of blood, either unsorted or a sorted T cell fraction (not recorded which). The chain has TRBV7-6 and TRBJ1-5; D remains ambiguous. This clonotype originated in a female donor with ankylosing spondylitis or in good health (not recorded which). The CDR3 is CASSGGLGNQPQHF. CDR3 bases: TGTGCCAGCTCTGGTGGGCTGGGGAATCAGCCCCAGCATTTT.